This TCR beta chain was profiled in a study of tumor-infiltrating lymphocytes in primary liver carcinoma. Across the whole study: Patients were both men and women, whose ages ran from 30 to 69 years. General study results and limits: Just around 7.5-24% of top clones spanned all five tumor regions. Pairs comparing tumor with adjacent tissue or blood overlapped less than pairs drawn from tumor regions.

Starting material for RNA and DNA co-extraction consisted of about 17-31 mg of unsorted bulk tissue. Surgical resection treated primary liver carcinoma in the patients. The CDR3 has 15 residues. In germline, CDR1 is SQVTM, CDR2 ANQGSEA. V dropped 7 bases and J dropped 1 base, with 19 bases sitting between them. Total RNA (around 0.45 ug) served as template for TCR beta cDNA synthesis primed by a constant-region primer. Three rounds of nested multiplex PCR with slightly modified ARM-PCR produced TCR beta libraries. Researchers ran the first two PCR rounds for roughly 11 cycles each with TRBV1-TRBV30 forward primers and a C-beta reverse primer. From the multiplex PCR reads, TCRdb called clonotypes with MiXCR, one entry per CDR3 protein. The data contain 100,000 to 150,000 distinct CDR3 sequences, around 60% of them singletons. Concerning this clonotype: Its target is unknown.

The rearrangement uses TRBV29-1 and TRBJ1-1; D is unresolved. The receptor was derived from a woman in her sixties or seventies with primary liver carcinoma and hepatitis B virus infection. Material for sequencing was liver tumor tissue from sampling region 1. Noted subset: tumor region T1, superior pole. The chain's CDR3 is CSATEGGRWNTEAFF. In DNA form, the CDR3 reads TGCAGCGCTACCGAAGGAGGCAGGTGGAACACTGAAGCTTTCTTT.